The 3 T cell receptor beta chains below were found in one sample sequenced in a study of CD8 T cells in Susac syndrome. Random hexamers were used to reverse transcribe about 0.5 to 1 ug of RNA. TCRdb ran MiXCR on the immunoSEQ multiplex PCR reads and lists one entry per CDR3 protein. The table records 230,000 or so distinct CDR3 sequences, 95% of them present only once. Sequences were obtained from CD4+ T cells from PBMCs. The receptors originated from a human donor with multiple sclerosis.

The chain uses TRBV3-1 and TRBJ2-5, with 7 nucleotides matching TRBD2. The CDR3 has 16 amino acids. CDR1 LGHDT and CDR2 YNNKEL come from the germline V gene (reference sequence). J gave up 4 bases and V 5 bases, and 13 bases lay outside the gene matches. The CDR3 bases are TGTGCCAGCAGCGCCCGGGGCGGGAGCTCTGGAGAGACCCAGTACTTC. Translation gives CASSARGGSSGETQYF.

CDR3 amino acids: CSARKVNTEAFF. CDR3 sequence (DNA): TGCAGTGCTAGGAAAGTGAACACTGAAGCTTTCTTT. V gene TRBV20-1 combines with J gene TRBJ1-1; D gene uncertain. Trimming removed 3 bases from V and 0 bases from J, with 5 bases in between. Germline values: CDR1 DFQATT, CDR2 SNEGSKA (reference sequence). This CDR3 is built from 12 residues.

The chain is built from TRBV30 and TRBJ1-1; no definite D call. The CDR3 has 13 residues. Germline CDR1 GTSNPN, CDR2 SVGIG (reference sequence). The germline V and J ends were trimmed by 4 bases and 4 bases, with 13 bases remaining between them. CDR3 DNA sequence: TGTGCCTGGAAGTTAGGAGGTGGCACTGAAGCTTTCTTT. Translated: CAWKLGGGTEAFF.